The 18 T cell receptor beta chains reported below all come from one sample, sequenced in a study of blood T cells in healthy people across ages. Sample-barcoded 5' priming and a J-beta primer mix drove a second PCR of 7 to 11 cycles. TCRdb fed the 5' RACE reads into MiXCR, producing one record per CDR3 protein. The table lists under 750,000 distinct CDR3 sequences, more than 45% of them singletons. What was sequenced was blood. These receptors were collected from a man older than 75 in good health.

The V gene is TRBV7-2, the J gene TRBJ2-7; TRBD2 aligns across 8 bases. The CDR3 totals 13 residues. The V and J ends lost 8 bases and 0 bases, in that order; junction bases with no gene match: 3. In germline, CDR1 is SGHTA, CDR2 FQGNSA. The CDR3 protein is CASGSGSSYEQYF. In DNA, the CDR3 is TGTGCCAGCGGAAGCGGGAGCTCCTACGAGCAGTACTTC. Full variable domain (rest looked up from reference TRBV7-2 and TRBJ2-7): GAGVSQSPSNKVTEKGKDVELRCDPISGHTALYWYRQSLGQGLEFLIYFQGNSAPDKSGLPSDRFSAERTGGSVSTLTIQRTQQEDSAVYLCASGSGSSYEQYFGPGTRLTVT.

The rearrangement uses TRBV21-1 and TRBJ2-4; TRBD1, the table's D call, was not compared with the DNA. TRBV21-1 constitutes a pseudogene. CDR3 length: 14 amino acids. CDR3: CASCPGRAKNIQYF. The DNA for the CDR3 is TGTGCCAGTTGTCCAGGGCGGGCCAAAAACATTCAGTACTTC.

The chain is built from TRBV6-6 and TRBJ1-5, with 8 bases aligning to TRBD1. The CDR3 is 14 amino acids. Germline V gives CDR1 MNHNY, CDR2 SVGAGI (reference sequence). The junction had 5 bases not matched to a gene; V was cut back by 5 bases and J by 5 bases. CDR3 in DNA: TGTGCCAGCAGTCGGACAGGGCAGGATCAGCCCCAGCATTTT. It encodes CASSRTGQDQPQHF.

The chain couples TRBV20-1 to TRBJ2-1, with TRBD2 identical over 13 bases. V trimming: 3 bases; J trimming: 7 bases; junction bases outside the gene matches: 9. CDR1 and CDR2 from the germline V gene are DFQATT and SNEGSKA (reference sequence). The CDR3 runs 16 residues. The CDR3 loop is CSARETSGRAGNEQFF. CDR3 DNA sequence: TGCAGTGCTAGGGAAACTAGCGGGAGGGCCGGGAATGAGCAGTTCTTC.

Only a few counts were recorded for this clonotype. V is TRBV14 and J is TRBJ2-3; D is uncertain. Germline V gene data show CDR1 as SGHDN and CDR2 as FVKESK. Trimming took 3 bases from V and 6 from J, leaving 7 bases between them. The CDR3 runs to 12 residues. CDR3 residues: CASSQGRDTQYF. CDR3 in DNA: TGTGCCAGCAGCCAGGGCCGGGATACGCAGTATTTT. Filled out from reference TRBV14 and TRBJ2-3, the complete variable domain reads EAGVTQFPSHSVIEKGQTVTLRCDPISGHDNLYWYRRVMGKEIKFLLHFVKESKQDESGMPNNRFLAERTGGTYSTLKVQPAELEDSGVYFCASSQGRDTQYFGPGTRLTVL.

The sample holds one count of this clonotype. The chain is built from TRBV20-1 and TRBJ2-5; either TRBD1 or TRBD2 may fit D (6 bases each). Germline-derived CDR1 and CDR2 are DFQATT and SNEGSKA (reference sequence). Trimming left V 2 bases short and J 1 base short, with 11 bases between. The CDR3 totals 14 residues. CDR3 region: CSARNGGRQETQYF. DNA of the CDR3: TGCAGTGCTAGAAACGGGGGCCGCCAAGAGACCCAGTACTTC.

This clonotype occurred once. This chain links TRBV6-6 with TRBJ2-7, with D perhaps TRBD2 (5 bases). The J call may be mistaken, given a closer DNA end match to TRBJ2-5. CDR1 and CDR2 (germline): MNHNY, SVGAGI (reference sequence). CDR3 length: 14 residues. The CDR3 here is CASSYAERQETQYF. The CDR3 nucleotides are TGTGCCAGCAGTTATGCGGAGCGGCAAGAGACCCAGTACTTC.

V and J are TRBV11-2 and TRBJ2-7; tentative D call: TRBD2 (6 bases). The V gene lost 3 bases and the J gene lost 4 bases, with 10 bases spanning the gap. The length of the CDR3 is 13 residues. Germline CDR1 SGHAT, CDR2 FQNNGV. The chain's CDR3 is CASSFTGEYEQYF. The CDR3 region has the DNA TGTGCCAGCAGCTTCACGGGAGAATACGAGCAGTACTTC.

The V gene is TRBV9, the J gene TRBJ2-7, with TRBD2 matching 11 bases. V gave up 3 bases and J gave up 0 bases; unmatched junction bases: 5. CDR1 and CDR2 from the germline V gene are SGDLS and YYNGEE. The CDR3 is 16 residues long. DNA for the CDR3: TGTGCCAGCAGCGGGGGACTAGCGGCAAGCTCCTACGAGCAGTACTTC. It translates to CASSGGLAASSYEQYF.

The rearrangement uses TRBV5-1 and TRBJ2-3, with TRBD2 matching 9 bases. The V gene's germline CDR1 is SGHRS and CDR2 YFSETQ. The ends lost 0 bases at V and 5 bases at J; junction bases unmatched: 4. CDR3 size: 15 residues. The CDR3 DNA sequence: TGCGCCAGCAGCTTGGCCGCGGGGGGGCGAGATACGCAGTATTTT. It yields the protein CASSLAAGGRDTQYF.

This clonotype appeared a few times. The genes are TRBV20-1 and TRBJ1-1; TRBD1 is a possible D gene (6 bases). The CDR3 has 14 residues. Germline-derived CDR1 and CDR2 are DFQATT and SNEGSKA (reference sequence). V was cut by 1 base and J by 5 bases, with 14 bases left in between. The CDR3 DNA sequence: TGCAGTGCTAGAGCGCCGGACAGACCAACTGAAGCTTTCTTT. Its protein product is CSARAPDRPTEAFF.

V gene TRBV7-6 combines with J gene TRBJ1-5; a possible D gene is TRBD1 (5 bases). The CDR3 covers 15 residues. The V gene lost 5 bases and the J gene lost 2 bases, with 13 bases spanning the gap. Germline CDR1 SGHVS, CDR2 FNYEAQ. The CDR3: CASSLDSGGNQPQHF. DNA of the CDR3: TGTGCCAGCAGCCTTGACAGTGGGGGCAATCAGCCCCAGCATTTT.

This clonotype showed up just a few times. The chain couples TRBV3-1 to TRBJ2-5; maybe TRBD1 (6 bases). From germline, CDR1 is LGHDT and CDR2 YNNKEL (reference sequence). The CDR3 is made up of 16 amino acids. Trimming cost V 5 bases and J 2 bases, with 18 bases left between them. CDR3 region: CASSSTMGTTQETQYF. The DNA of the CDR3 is TGTGCCAGCAGCAGCACTATGGGGACAACACAAGAGACCCAGTACTTC.

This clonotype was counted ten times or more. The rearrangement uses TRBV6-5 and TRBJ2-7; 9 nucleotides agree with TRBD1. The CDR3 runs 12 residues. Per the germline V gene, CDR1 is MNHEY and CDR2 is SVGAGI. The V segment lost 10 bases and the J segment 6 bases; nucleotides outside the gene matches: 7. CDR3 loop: CATGTGFSEQYF. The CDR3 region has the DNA TGTGCCACCGGGACAGGGTTTTCCGAGCAGTACTTC.

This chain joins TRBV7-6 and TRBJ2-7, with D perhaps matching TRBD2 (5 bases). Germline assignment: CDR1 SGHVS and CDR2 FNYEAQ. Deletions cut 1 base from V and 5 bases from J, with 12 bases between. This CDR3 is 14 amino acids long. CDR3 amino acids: CASSLEARENEQYF. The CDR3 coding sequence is TGTGCCAGCAGCTTAGAGGCGAGGGAAAACGAGCAGTACTTC.

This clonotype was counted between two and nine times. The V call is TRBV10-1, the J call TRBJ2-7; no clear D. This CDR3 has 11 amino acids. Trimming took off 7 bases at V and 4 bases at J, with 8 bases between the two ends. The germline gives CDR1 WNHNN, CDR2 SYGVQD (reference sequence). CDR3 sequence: CASNRGYEQYF. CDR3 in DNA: TGCGCCAGCAACCGCGGTTACGAGCAGTACTTC.

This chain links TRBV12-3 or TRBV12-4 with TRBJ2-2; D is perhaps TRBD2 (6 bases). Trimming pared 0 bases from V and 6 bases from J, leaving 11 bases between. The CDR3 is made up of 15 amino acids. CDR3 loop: CASSLAGGPPGELFF. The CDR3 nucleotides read TGTGCCAGCAGTTTAGCGGGAGGCCCGCCCGGGGAGCTGTTTTTT.

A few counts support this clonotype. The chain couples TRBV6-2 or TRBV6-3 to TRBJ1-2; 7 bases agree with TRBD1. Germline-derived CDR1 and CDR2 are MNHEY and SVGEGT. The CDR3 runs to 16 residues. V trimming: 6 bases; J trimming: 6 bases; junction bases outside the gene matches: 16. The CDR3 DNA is TGTGCCAGCAGCCAAGCCCGGACAGGTTTGAGGGATGGCTACACCTTC. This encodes CASSQARTGLRDGYTF.